The 2 T cell receptor beta chains below all came from one sample that was sequenced in a study of shared clonotypes between healthy human individuals. Only in-frame clones appear in the TCRdb table, and some are missing; sequencing was by immunoSEQ multiplex PCR. The profile shows millions of clones, about 92% of them singletons. Sequencing input: naive CD4+ T cells sorted from blood. Noted subset: CD45RA+ positively selected. Receptors originate from a man aged 18 to 29 in good health.

The chain combines TRBV6-6 with TRBJ2-7; D might be TRBD1 (6 bases). Trimming pared 6 bases from V and 3 bases from J, leaving 12 bases between. The CDR3 loop spans 13 amino acids. Germline lookup yields CDR1 MNHNY and CDR2 SVGAGI (reference sequence). The CDR3 sequence: CASSLGQNYEQYF. CDR3 nucleotides: TGTGCCAGCAGCCTCGGACAGAACTACGAGCAGTACTTC.

This sequence joins TRBV28 and TRBJ2-2; D may match TRBD1 or TRBD2 (6 bases each). The V gene lost 6 bases and the J gene lost 1 base, with 12 bases spanning the gap. This CDR3 comprises 15 residues. The germline V gene encodes CDR1 MDHEN and CDR2 SYDVKM. CDR3 coding DNA: TGTGCCAGCAGGGAGGGGGGACAGAACACCGGGGAGCTGTTTTTT. Amino acids: CASREGGQNTGELFF.